This T cell receptor (beta chain) was captured in a study of shared clonotypes between healthy human individuals. Study information: Per donor, three plates held CD4 naive cells, three held CD4 memory, two held CD8 naive and one held CD8 memory. Study-wide results and caveats: The four-donor shared clonotypes exceeded non-shared clonotypes in generation probability, with non-shared ones scoring lower. A limitation of the genetic and exposure-history diversity represented arose from few donors. About 5% of naive CD4 clonotypes were shared across a handful of donors.

Regarding this clone: Its specificity is not known.

Assay used: immunoSEQ multiplex PCR; TCRdb lists only in-frame clones, some missing. Of approximately 2,000,000 clones listed, approximately 90% are singletons. This CDR3 spans 14 amino acids. Germline V gene data show CDR1 as SGHNT and CDR2 as YYREEE (reference sequence). The trim removed 4 bases at V and 6 bases at J, leaving 8 bases unmatched. This receptor was taken from a man aged 18 to 29 in good health. Some clones in this sample may be carry-over from other donors' samples. The sample comprised naive CD4+ T cells from PBMCs. The subset is: CD45RA+ positively selected. This rearrangement joins TRBV5-4 to TRBJ2-7; 9 bases line up with TRBD1. CDR3 region: CASSTRTGASEQYF. Here the CDR3 DNA reads TGTGCCAGCAGCACCAGGACAGGGGCCTCCGAGCAGTACTTC.